This T cell receptor (beta chain) was observed in a study of blood T cell repertoires in COVID-19. Study-wide context: The origin of the acute and convalescent COVID-19 samples was the United States, Italy and Spain.

CDR3 size: 13 residues. V was pared by 4 bases and J by 1 base, with 9 bases between. Germline V gene lookup returns CDR1 GTSNPN and CDR2 SVGIG (reference sequence). Original analysis: Estimation of nucleated cell counts relied on the amplification of reference gene primers. Profiled with immunoSEQ multiplex PCR; TCRdb holds only in-frame clones, not every one. The V and J calls and clone size were taken over from that table, and D and trimming were inferred from the DNA. The repertoire holds 200,000 to 250,000 clones, roughly 88% seen once, with 2.1% in the top ten. This chain connects TRBV30 to TRBJ2-3; the D gene is possibly TRBD1 (5 bases). The specimen was peripheral blood. The receptor was isolated from a woman between 35 and 50 years old who had recovered from COVID-19. The CDR3 loop reads CAWTGWGTDTQYF. CDR3 sequence (DNA): TGTGCCTGGACAGGGTGGGGCACAGATACGCAGTATTTT.